This note documents a single T cell receptor beta chain sequence. Its antigen is as yet unknown. TCRdb's table, derived via immunoSEQ multiplex PCR, lists solely in-frame clones and lacks some. The sample lists tens of thousands of clones, around four fifths seen once, with 2.1% in the top ten. CDR3 length equals 15 residues. J was trimmed by 2 bases and V by 4 bases; bases with no gene match: 5. Germline lookup yields CDR1 SGHAT and CDR2 FQDESV (reference sequence). Tumor samples were obtained before definitive surgery or chemotherapy. The data were taken from a study of high-grade serous ovarian cancer treatment subgroups. On the study more broadly: On average, around 15,000 reads and roughly 7,700 unique TCR beta rearrangements were obtained per sample. Whole-study results and caveats: Without spatial data, bulk sequencing limits insight into HGSC tumor diversity.

The clonotype comes from a human donor with high-grade serous ovarian cancer. The material sequenced was tumor tissue. This chain joins TRBV11-1 and TRBJ2-3; 8 bases line up with TRBD2. The chain's CDR3 is CASSSGLAHTDTQYF. CDR3 coding DNA: TGTGCCAGCAGCTCAGGACTAGCCCACACAGATACGCAGTATTTT.